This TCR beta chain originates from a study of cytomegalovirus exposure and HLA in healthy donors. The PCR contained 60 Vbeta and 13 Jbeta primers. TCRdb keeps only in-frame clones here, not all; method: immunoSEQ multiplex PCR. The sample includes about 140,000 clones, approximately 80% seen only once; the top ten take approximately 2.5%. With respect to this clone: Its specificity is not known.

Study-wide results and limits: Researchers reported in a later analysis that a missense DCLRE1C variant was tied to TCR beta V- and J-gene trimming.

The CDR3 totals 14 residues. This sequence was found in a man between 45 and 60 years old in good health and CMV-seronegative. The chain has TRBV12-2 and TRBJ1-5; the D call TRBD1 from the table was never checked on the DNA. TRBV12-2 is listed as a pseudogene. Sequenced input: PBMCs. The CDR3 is CASPIWGGNQPQHF. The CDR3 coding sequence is TGTGCAAGCCCGATCTGGGGCGGCAATCAGCCCCAGCATTTT.